This is a list of T cell receptor beta chains from one sample in a study of early T cells in non-severe SARS-CoV-2 infection. In TCRdb, the 5' RACE reads were re-called with MiXCR into one record per CDR3 protein. The data contain approximately 70,000 distinct CDR3 sequences, over 9.5% of them singletons. Sequenced input: whole blood. The receptors derive from an adult who was a healthcare worker with PCR-confirmed SARS-CoV-2 infection or an uninfected control (not recorded which). Both conserved end residues are trimmed from each CDR3.

>TRBV27|12|TRBJ2-2
ASSTPFHTGELF
>TRBV20-1|13|TRBJ2-7
SARDPSSAAYEQY
>TRBV2|13|TRBJ1-1
ASSERGAGGTEAF
>TRBV27|13|TRBJ2-7
ASSSLGTGRHEQY
>TRBV20-1|12|TRBJ1-5
SARTGSQWQPQH
>TRBV27|12|TRBJ2-1
ASSAPGLAAPAI
>TRBV30|12|TRBJ2-3
AWSRAGALDTQY
>TRBV7-8|10|TRBJ2-7
ASSPQTYEQY
>TRBV28|12|TRBJ1-5
ASSGYRDLQPQH
>TRBV12-3/TRBV12-4|11|TRBJ2-4
ASRMGAKNIQY